The 21 T cell receptor beta chains reported below all come from one sample, sequenced in a study of blood T cell repertoires in COVID-19. Measured with immunoSEQ multiplex PCR; TCRdb has only the in-frame clones, and not every one. The sample shows around 170,000 clones, about 81% of them seen only once. What was sequenced was peripheral blood. These receptors were collected from a man younger than 45 with active or convalescent COVID-19.

With regard to this clone: The junction shows a germline mismatch at one end, possibly a read error. The chain combines TRBV27 with TRBJ2-7; TRBD2 is a possible D gene (5 bases). Germline V gene lookup returns CDR1 MNHEY and CDR2 SMNVEV (reference sequence). There are 10 residues in the CDR3. The CDR3 region is CASKRAGPHF. The CDR3, as DNA: TGTGCCAGCAAGAGGGCAGGCCCCCACTTC.

The chain recombines TRBV6-4 with TRBJ2-7; 7 bases map to TRBD2. CDR1 MRHNA and CDR2 SNTAGT come from the germline V gene. The V gene end was trimmed by 6 bases and the J gene end by 0 bases; junction bases not matched to a gene: 8. There are 15 residues in the CDR3. The CDR3 here is CASSERGGSSYEQYV. DNA of the CDR3: TGTGCCAGCAGCGAAAGGGGCGGGAGCTCCTACGAGCAGTACGTC.

This clone came up a few times. The chain joins TRBV25-1 to TRBJ1-2; the match to TRBD1 covers 7 bases. The CDR3 contains 12 residues. Germline loops: CDR1 MGHDK, CDR2 SYGVNS. The J segment lost 2 bases and the V segment lost 8 bases, leaving 2 bases of the junction unmatched. CDR3: CASSGQNYGYTF. The CDR3 region has the DNA TGTGCCAGCTCGGGACAGAACTATGGCTACACCTTC.

V usage is TRBV6-6 and J usage is TRBJ2-7, with D perhaps TRBD1 (5 bases). Trimming shortened V by 6 bases and J by 6 bases, and 21 bases separated the two germline ends. The V gene's germline CDR1 is MNHNY and CDR2 SVGAGI (reference sequence). The CDR3 consists of 15 residues. CDR3 sequence (DNA): TGTGCCAGCAGCCCACAGGAAATGCTACTCGGCGAGCAGTACTTC. Translating gives CASSPQEMLLGEQYF.

The chain is built from TRBV7-9 and TRBJ2-3; 13 bases fit TRBD2. CDR1 and CDR2 from the germline V gene are SEHNR and FQNEAQ (reference sequence). The CDR3 extends over 18 amino acids. V lost 5 bases to trimming and J lost 0 bases; unmatched junction nucleotides: 8. CDR3 sequence reads: CASSGTSGTLSSTDTQYF. The CDR3 coding sequence is TGTGCCAGCAGCGGGACTAGCGGGACCCTCTCTAGCACAGATACGCAGTATTTT. Supplemented by reference TRBV7-9 and TRBJ2-3, the full variable domain reads DTGVSQNPRHKITKRGQNVTFRCDPISEHNRLYWYRQTLGQGPEFLTYFQNEAQLEKSRLLSDRFSAERPKGSFSTLEIQRTEQGDSAMYLCASSGTSGTLSSTDTQYFGPGTRLTVL.

Note on this clone: The junction does not match germline at one end; this may be a read error. The V and J genes are TRBV7-7 and TRBJ1-3; perhaps TRBD1 as D (5 bases). In germline, CDR1 is SSHAT, CDR2 FNYEAQ (reference sequence). The CDR3 spans 18 residues. The CDR3 DNA sequence: TGTGCTAGCAGCTCACTACCGCCCGGGACTGTCTCTGGAAACACCATATATTTT. It specifies CASSSLPPGTVSGNTIYF. Full variable domain (outside the CDR3, taken from reference TRBV7-7 and TRBJ1-3): GAGVSQSPRYKVTKRGQDVTLRCDPISSHATLYWYQQALGQGPEFLTYFNYEAQPDKSGLPSDRFSAERPEGSISTLTIQRTEQRDSAMYRCASSSLPPGTVSGNTIYFGEGSWLTVV.

The J gene is TRBJ1-4, the V gene TRBV12-3 or TRBV12-4, with D unresolved. V lost 6 bases, J lost 6 bases, and 8 bases lay in between. This CDR3 comprises 12 residues. The CDR3 region has the DNA TGTGCCAGCAGGGAGCAAGATGAAAAACTGTTTTTT. Translation: CASREQDEKLFF.

The V and J genes are TRBV10-3 and TRBJ1-2; no clear D. The germline V gene has CDR1 ENHRY and CDR2 SYGVKD. Trimming shortened V by 3 bases and J by 4 bases, and 3 bases separated the two germline ends. CDR3 length: 11 amino acids. The CDR3 here is CAISDVYGYTF. In DNA, the CDR3 is TGTGCCATCAGTGACGTCTATGGCTACACCTTC.

V and J are TRBV2 and TRBJ2-1, with 10 bases aligning to TRBD2. CDR1 is SNHLY, CDR2 FYNNEI, per germline. Trimming cost V 6 bases and J 10 bases; bases outside gene matches: 15. The CDR3 length is 16 residues. CDR3 loop: CASRARSSGGAGEQFF. The CDR3 nucleotides are TGTGCCAGCAGAGCCCGGTCTAGCGGGGGAGCAGGGGAGCAGTTCTTC.

The V and J genes are TRBV3-1 (or the pseudogene TRBV3-2) and TRBJ1-5; tentatively, D is TRBD1 (6 bases). Germline CDR1 LGHDT, CDR2 YNNKEL (reference sequence). V was shortened by 1 base and J by 6 bases, with 10 bases between the two germline ends. The CDR3 is 14 amino acids. CDR3 DNA sequence: TGTGCCAGCAGCCAAGCAGGGGAATTTCAGCCCCAGCATTTT. It translates to CASSQAGEFQPQHF.

The chain uses TRBV10-1 and TRBJ2-5; D possibly corresponds to TRBD2 (6 bases). The CDR3 contains 14 residues. V lost 4 bases to trimming and J lost 2 bases, with 11 bases between them. From germline, CDR1 is WNHNN and CDR2 SYGVQD (reference sequence). CDR3: CASSGPGRQETQYF. The CDR3 DNA follows: TGCGCCAGCAGTGGTCCGGGGAGGCAAGAGACCCAGTACTTC.

CDR3 region: CASSLAWQGVRNSPLHF. The CDR3 DNA follows: TGTGCCAGCAGCTTAGCATGGCAGGGGGTGAGGAATTCACCCCTCCACTTT. This sequence joins TRBV7-9 and TRBJ1-6; 7 positions agree with TRBD1. There are 17 residues in the CDR3. Germline V gives CDR1 SEHNR, CDR2 FQNEAQ (reference sequence). J was trimmed by 7 bases and V by 0 bases; bases with no gene match: 9. Based on the CDR3 plus reference TRBV7-9 and TRBJ1-6, the full variable domain is DTGVSQNPRHKITKRGQNVTFRCDPISEHNRLYWYRQTLGQGPEFLTYFQNEAQLEKSRLLSDRFSAERPKGSFSTLEIQRTEQGDSAMYLCASSLAWQGVRNSPLHFGNGTRLTVT.

This clone was counted only a few times. This CDR3 reads CASSQEWTDSYEQYF. The CDR3 DNA is TGCGCCAGCAGCCAAGAGTGGACAGACTCCTACGAGCAGTACTTC. The chain recombines TRBV4-3 with TRBJ2-7; TRBD1 might be the D (6 bases). CDR1 is LGHNA, CDR2 YSLEER, per germline. The CDR3 is 15 amino acids. Trimming left V 0 bases short and J 0 bases short, with 9 bases between.

This clone was seen more than once but under ten times. The V and J genes are TRBV24-1 and TRBJ1-2; tentatively, D is TRBD1 (5 bases). The CDR3 totals 15 residues. CDR1 and CDR2 (germline): KGHDR, SFDVKD. V was pared by 6 bases and J by 8 bases, with 21 bases between. The CDR3 coding sequence is TGTGCCACCAGTCCGGGGGACGCGGGGCCGAGAGGCTACACCTTC. Amino acids: CATSPGDAGPRGYTF.

As regards this clone: This sample also contains other DNA sequences that code for the same CDR3. The chain has TRBV11-3 and TRBJ2-3, with a possible D match to TRBD2 (6 bases). The CDR3 extends over 15 amino acids. The germline gives CDR1 SGHNT, CDR2 YENEEA. V was cut by 3 bases and J by 3 bases, with 13 bases left in between. The CDR3 loop is CASSLASVSTDTQYF. The CDR3 DNA reads as TGTGCCAGCAGCTTGGCTAGCGTTAGTACAGATACGCAGTATTTT.

The V and J genes are TRBV28 and TRBJ2-1; 9 nucleotides match TRBD1. Trimming cost V 4 bases and J 5 bases; bases outside gene matches: 12. Germline CDR1 is MDHEN and CDR2 is SYDVKM. The CDR3 totals 17 residues. The CDR3 reads CASSSELGTGRNNEQFF. The CDR3 DNA reads TGTGCCAGCAGTTCCGAGTTAGGGACAGGGAGGAACAATGAGCAGTTCTTC.

This clone came up a few times. This chain links TRBV6-5 with TRBJ1-5; maybe TRBD1 (6 bases). The CDR3 is 15 residues long. V was cut by 6 bases and J by 2 bases, with 14 bases left in between. From germline, CDR1 is MNHEY and CDR2 SVGAGI. The DNA for the CDR3 is TGTGCCAGCAGCCTCAGGGGCGAGGGCAATCAGCCCCAGCATTTT. Protein sequence: CASSLRGEGNQPQHF.

V gene TRBV28 combines with J gene TRBJ1-4, with TRBD1 matching 7 bases. The CDR3 has 16 amino acids. Losses at the gene ends were 4 bases for V and 2 bases for J; bases not matched to a gene: 7. CDR1 and CDR2 (germline): MDHEN, SYDVKM. The CDR3 DNA is TGTGCCAGCAGTTCCTATCAGGGGGTGACTAATGAAAAACTGTTTTTT. Translation gives CASSSYQGVTNEKLFF. Variable domain in full (rest from reference TRBV28 and TRBJ1-4): DVKVTQSSRYLVKRTGEKVFLECVQDMDHENMFWYRQDPGLGLRLIYFSYDVKMKEKGDIPEGYSVSREKKERFSLILESASTNQTSMYLCASSSYQGVTNEKLFFGSGTQLSVL.

The chain carries TRBV7-6 and TRBJ2-1, with TRBD2 identical over 16 bases. Germline trimming cut 5 bases from V and 7 bases from J; bases unmatched to any gene: 8. The germline V gene encodes CDR1 SGHVS and CDR2 FNYEAQ. There are 17 residues in the CDR3. The CDR3 spells CASSRGLAGGLWNEQFF. CDR3 nucleotides: TGTGCCAGCAGCCGGGGACTAGCGGGGGGGCTGTGGAATGAGCAGTTCTTC. The full variable domain, with the rest looked up from reference TRBV7-6 and TRBJ2-1, is GAGVSQSPRYKVTKRGQDVALRCDPISGHVSLYWYRQALGQGPEFLTYFNYEAQQDKSGLPNDRFSAERPEGSISTLTIQRTEQRDSAMYRCASSRGLAGGLWNEQFFGPGTRLTVL.

The rearrangement joins TRBV7-9 to TRBJ1-2, with 9 bases aligning to TRBD1. V lost 8 bases to trimming and J lost 4 bases; unmatched junction nucleotides: 11. The CDR3 contains 15 residues. Germline V lookup: CDR1 SEHNR, CDR2 FQNEAQ (reference sequence). Here the CDR3 DNA reads TGTGCCAGCTCTCCTCAAGGGGACAGGGCCTATGGCTACACCTTC. This gives the protein CASSPQGDRAYGYTF. Complete variable domain (other parts from reference TRBV7-9 and TRBJ1-2): DTGVSQNPRHKITKRGQNVTFRCDPISEHNRLYWYRQTLGQGPEFLTYFQNEAQLEKSRLLSDRFSAERPKGSFSTLEIQRTEQGDSAMYLCASSPQGDRAYGYTFGSGTRLTVV.

V is TRBV6-5 and J is TRBJ2-3; 10 nucleotides match TRBD2. J gave up 1 base and V 6 bases, and 4 bases lay outside the gene matches. In germline, CDR1 is MNHEY, CDR2 SVGAGI. This CDR3 is 15 amino acids long. DNA for the CDR3: TGTGCCAGCAGCCTAGGGACTAGCGGCACAGATACGCAGTATTTT. Amino acid sequence: CASSLGTSGTDTQYF.